This TCR beta chain originates from a study of blood T cells in healthy people across ages. Study outcomes and limitations: It was held that diversity estimates obtained from one million T cells represented underestimates.

The CDR3 runs 14 residues. V lost 5 bases to trimming and J lost 3 bases, with 14 bases between them. Per the germline V gene, CDR1 is MNHNY and CDR2 is SVGAGI (reference sequence). On this clonotype: What it binds is not known.

The use of a sample-barcoded 5' primer and a J-beta primer mix characterized a second PCR of about 7 to 12 cycles. TCRdb independently ran MiXCR on the 5' RACE reads; one entry per CDR3 protein. In the table there are around 990,000 distinct CDR3 sequences, 25% of which are singletons. A further study also used this sample, focusing on T cells of mothers and their children. That work contributes: Versus unrelated pairs, overlap was slightly higher in related mother-child pairs, without reaching significance.

This TCR was recovered from a girl aged 2 to 10 in good health. The chain uses TRBV6-6 and TRBJ2-7; D is uncertain. The sequencing input was blood. This CDR3 reads CASSNPDDLYEQYF. The CDR3 DNA reads as TGTGCCAGCAGTAACCCAGATGACCTCTACGAGCAGTACTTC.